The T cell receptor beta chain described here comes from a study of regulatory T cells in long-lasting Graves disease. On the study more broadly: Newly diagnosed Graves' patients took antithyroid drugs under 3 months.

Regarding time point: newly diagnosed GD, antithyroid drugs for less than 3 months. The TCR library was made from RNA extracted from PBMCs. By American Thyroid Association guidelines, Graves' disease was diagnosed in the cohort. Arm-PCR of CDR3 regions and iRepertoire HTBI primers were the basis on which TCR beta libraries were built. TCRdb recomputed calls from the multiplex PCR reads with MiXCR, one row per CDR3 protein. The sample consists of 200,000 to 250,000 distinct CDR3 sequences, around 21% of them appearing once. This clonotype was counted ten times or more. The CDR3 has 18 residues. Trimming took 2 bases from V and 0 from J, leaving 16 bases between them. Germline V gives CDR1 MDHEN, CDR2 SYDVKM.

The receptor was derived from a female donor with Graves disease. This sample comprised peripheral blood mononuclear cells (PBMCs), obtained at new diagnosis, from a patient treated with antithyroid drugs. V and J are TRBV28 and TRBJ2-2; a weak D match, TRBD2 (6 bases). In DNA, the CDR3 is TGTGCCAGCAGTTTAGCCACGATCGGCGGGACGAACACCGGGGAGCTGTTTTTT. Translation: CASSLATIGGTNTGELFF. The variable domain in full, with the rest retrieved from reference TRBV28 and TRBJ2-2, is DVKVTQSSRYLVKRTGEKVFLECVQDMDHENMFWYRQDPGLGLRLIYFSYDVKMKEKGDIPEGYSVSREKKERFSLILESASTNQTSMYLCASSLATIGGTNTGELFFGEGSRLTVL.